This T cell receptor (beta chain) was found in a study of T cells in Graves' hyperthyroidism and ophthalmopathy. The CDR3 regions of TCR beta were amplified from RNA transcripts. The primer set for the first-round RT-PCR of the TCR CDR3 was HTBI. TCRdb re-called the multiplex PCR reads with MiXCR, one entry per CDR3 protein. The repertoire consists of more than 450,000 distinct CDR3 sequences, with approximately 15% occurring once and the leading ten covering about 15%. This clonotype has a count of ten or more. The diagnoses drew upon clinical symptoms, serum thyroxine and TRAb, thyroid ultrasound and orbital computed tomography. The source of this sequence is a woman between 40 and 55 years old with Graves' hyperthyroidism. Sample: blood.

CDR3 DNA sequence: TGTGCCAGCAGCCAGACATCAAGCTCTGGGGCCAACGTCCTGACTTTC. Amino acids: CASSQTSSSGANVLTF. This sequence joins TRBV5-5 and TRBJ2-6, with D uncertain. Germline V gene data show CDR1 as SGHKS and CDR2 as YYEKEE (reference sequence). The CDR3 is 16 residues long. Trimming left V 4 bases short and J 0 bases short, with 11 bases between.